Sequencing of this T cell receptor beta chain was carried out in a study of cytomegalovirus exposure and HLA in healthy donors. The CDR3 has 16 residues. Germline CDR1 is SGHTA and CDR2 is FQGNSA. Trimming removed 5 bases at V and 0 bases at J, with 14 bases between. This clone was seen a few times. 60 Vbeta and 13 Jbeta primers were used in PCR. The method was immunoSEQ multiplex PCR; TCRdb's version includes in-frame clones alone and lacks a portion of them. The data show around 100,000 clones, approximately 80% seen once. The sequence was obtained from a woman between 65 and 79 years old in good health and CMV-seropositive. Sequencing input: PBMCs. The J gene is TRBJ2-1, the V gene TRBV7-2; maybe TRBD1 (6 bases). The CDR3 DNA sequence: TGTGCCAGCAGCCTCGGACAGCCGAGCTCCTACAATGAGCAGTTCTTC. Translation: CASSLGQPSSYNEQFF.